This TCR beta chain comes out of a study of shared clonotypes between healthy human individuals. Only in-frame clones appear in the TCRdb table, and some are missing; sequencing was by immunoSEQ multiplex PCR. This table holds about 2 million clones, around 95% found once. Germline CDR1 SGHNT, CDR2 YYREEE (reference sequence). CDR3 length: 14 amino acids. Trimming stripped 2 bases from V and 5 bases from J, with 12 bases between. Sequencing used naive CD4+ T cells sorted from blood. Subset meaning: CD45RA+ positively selected. This chain links TRBV5-4 with TRBJ2-3, with D possibly matching TRBD1 (6 bases). This clonotype originated in a man between 18 and 29 years old in good health. The chain's CDR3 is CASSFNRVKDTQYF. CDR3 DNA: TGTGCCAGCAGCTTCAACAGGGTTAAAGATACGCAGTATTTT. Combining the CDR3 with reference TRBV5-4 and TRBJ2-3 gives the whole variable domain ETGVTQSPTHLIKTRGQQVTLRCSSQSGHNTVSWYQQALGQGPQFIFQYYREEENGRGNFPPRFSGLQFPNYSSELNVNALELDDSALYLCASSFNRVKDTQYFGPGTRLTVL.